This T cell receptor beta chain appears in the sequencing data of a study of T-cell reconstitution after alpha-beta-depleted transplantation in children. General observations from the study: Day-60 TCRbeta diversity that was high in some patients was derived from surviving recipient T cells and thymic progenitors. About two months after transplant, alpha-beta T cells reportedly came from several hundred expanded graft clones. Newly made T cells mostly supplied T-cell counts and diversity one year after transplant.

Preparation of the TCRbeta library was carried out with unique molecular identifiers. TCRdb independently ran MiXCR on the PCR reads; one entry per CDR3 protein. The sample contains some 460,000 distinct CDR3 sequences, under 20% of which appear only once. In this sample, this clonotype turned up a few times. What it recognizes is unknown. The clonotype comes from a boy younger than two who had a stem cell transplant for Wiskott-Aldrich syndrome, so the T cells may come from the graft donor. The sequencing used PBMCs, mostly from graft donor cells, collected 360 days after TCRalphabeta/CD19-depleted stem cell transplant.

CDR3 bases: TGTGCCAGCAGCGTAGGGGGGTGGGGCTCGGGTGAGCAGTTCTTC. Its protein product is CASSVGGWGSGEQFF. The gene calls are TRBV9 and TRBJ2-1; tentatively, D is TRBD1 or TRBD2 (5 bases each). The CDR3 extends over 15 amino acids. Trimming pared 0 bases from V and 9 bases from J, leaving 16 bases between. In germline, CDR1 is SGDLS, CDR2 YYNGEE. Filled out from reference TRBV9 and TRBJ2-1, the complete variable domain reads DSGVTQTPKHLITATGQRVTLRCSPRSGDLSVYWYQQSLDQGLQFLIQYYNGEERAKGNILERFSAQQFPDLHSELNLSSLELGDSALYFCASSVGGWGSGEQFFGPGTRLTVL.